Presented here are 22 T cell receptor beta chains from one specimen sequenced in a study of shared clonotypes between healthy human individuals. Some clones are missing from TCRdb's copy, which holds only in-frame ones; the method was immunoSEQ multiplex PCR. The sample yields over a million clones, approximately 97% seen once. The sample taken for sequencing was naive CD4+ T cells sorted from blood. Subset described: CD45RA+ positively selected. The receptors were gathered from a man aged 25 to 40 in good health.

The chain joins TRBV9 to TRBJ2-1; D is unclear. V lost 3 bases, J lost 0 bases, and 7 bases lay in between. The CDR3 contains 14 residues. Germline V gene data show CDR1 as SGDLS and CDR2 as YYNGEE. Written as DNA, the CDR3 is TGTGCCAGCAGCGCGGCGCTCTCCTACAATGAGCAGTTCTTC. Its protein product is CASSAALSYNEQFF.

CDR3 protein: CASSGLASPNTGELFF. The CDR3 DNA follows: TGCGCCAGCAGTGGGCTAGCTTCTCCGAACACCGGGGAGCTGTTTTTT. The chain has TRBV5-1 and TRBJ2-2; TRBD2 might be the D (5 bases). CDR1 is SGHRS, CDR2 YFSETQ, per germline. CDR3 length: 16 residues. V lost 5 bases and J 0 bases, leaving 14 bases between the germline ends.

The chain uses TRBV7-2 and TRBJ1-1; D uncertain. Per the germline V gene, CDR1 is SGHTA and CDR2 is FQGNSA. The CDR3 totals 13 residues. The V and J ends lost 4 bases and 1 base respectively, with 7 bases between them. The CDR3 region is CASSSKPNTEAFF. The DNA for the CDR3 is TGTGCCAGCAGCTCAAAACCGAACACTGAAGCTTTCTTT.

V gene TRBV7-2 combines with J gene TRBJ2-1; possibly TRBD2 for D (6 bases). Trimming removed 1 base from V and 0 bases from J, with 10 bases in between. Germline V CDR1 and CDR2: SGHTA, FQGNSA. The CDR3 length is 16 residues. The CDR3 loop is CASSLEAGSSYNEQFF. In DNA, the CDR3 is TGTGCCAGCAGCTTAGAGGCGGGGAGCTCCTACAATGAGCAGTTCTTC.

V is TRBV28 and J is TRBJ2-7, with D possibly TRBD2 on 6 matching bases. From germline, CDR1 is MDHEN and CDR2 SYDVKM. This CDR3 is 15 amino acids long. Trimming cost V 2 bases and J 7 bases, with 18 bases left between them. In DNA form, the CDR3 reads TGTGCCAGCAGTTTAGCTCGGGGCCTCGGGAGAGAGCAGTACTTC. The encoded protein is CASSLARGLGREQYF.

The chain has TRBV19 and TRBJ2-5, with a weak D call TRBD1 (6 bases). Trimming removed 4 bases from V and 1 base from J, with 7 bases in between. CDR3 length equals 13 residues. Germline V gene sequence: CDR1 LNHDA, CDR2 SQIVND (reference sequence). The CDR3 loop reads CASSRTAQETQYF. In nucleotides, the CDR3 is TGTGCCAGTAGTAGGACAGCCCAAGAGACCCAGTACTTC.

The chain links TRBV29-1 to TRBJ1-4; TRBD1 agrees at 9 bases. CDR1 SQVTM and CDR2 ANQGSEA come from the germline V gene. The V segment lost 5 bases and the J segment 10 bases; nucleotides outside the gene matches: 5. The CDR3 sequence is 12 residues long. The CDR3 protein is CSVRTGVGKLFF. The CDR3 DNA is TGCAGCGTTCGGACAGGGGTCGGAAAACTGTTTTTT.

The chain links TRBV11-3 to TRBJ1-1, with D maybe TRBD1 (5 bases). Trimming removed 5 bases at V and 1 base at J, with 8 bases between. The CDR3 has 13 amino acids. CDR1 and CDR2 from the germline V gene are SGHNT and YENEEA. This chain's CDR3 is CASSARGNTEAFF. In DNA form, the CDR3 reads TGTGCCAGCAGCGCGAGGGGGAACACTGAAGCTTTCTTT. Full variable domain (rest looked up from reference TRBV11-3 and TRBJ1-1): EAGVVQSPRYKIIEKKQPVAFWCNPISGHNTLYWYLQNLGQGPELLIRYENEEAVDDSQLPKDRFSAERLKGVDSTLKIQPAELGDSAVYLCASSARGNTEAFFGQGTRLTVV.

The V call is TRBV2, the J call TRBJ1-4; TRBD1 aligns across 8 bases. The V gene's germline CDR1 is SNHLY and CDR2 FYNNEI. The CDR3 has 15 residues. The junction had 11 bases not matched to a gene; V was cut back by 7 bases and J by 7 bases. CDR3 DNA: TGTGCCAGCAATCAACAGGGGGTTGACGGTGAAAAACTGTTTTTT. Its translation is CASNQQGVDGEKLFF.

The chain joins TRBV4-3 to TRBJ2-7; perhaps TRBD1 as D (6 bases). The CDR3 loop spans 14 amino acids. The germline V gene encodes CDR1 LGHNA and CDR2 YSLEER. The V end lost 0 bases, the J end lost 3 bases, and 9 bases lay between the germline ends. CDR3 protein: CASSQDYRDYEQYF. As DNA, the CDR3 is TGCGCCAGCAGCCAAGATTACAGGGACTACGAGCAGTACTTC.

The rearrangement links TRBV5-6 to TRBJ2-2, with D perhaps assigned TRBD1 or TRBD2 (5 bases each). Trimming shortened V by 3 bases and J by 5 bases, and 14 bases separated the two germline ends. Germline CDR1 and CDR2: SGHDT and YYEEEE. The CDR3 spans 15 residues. This chain's CDR3 is CASSSPGRETGELFF. CDR3 nucleotides: TGTGCCAGCAGCTCGCCGGGACGCGAAACCGGGGAGCTGTTTTTT.

The chain is built from TRBV7-2 and TRBJ2-1; 10 bases line up with TRBD1. Germline V gives CDR1 SGHTA, CDR2 FQGNSA. The CDR3 spans 16 residues. The trim removed 1 base at V and 9 bases at J, leaving 9 bases unmatched. The CDR3 DNA is TGTGCCAGCAGCTTAGGGACAGGGGGAAGTTACGGTGAGCAGTTCTTC. Translating it yields CASSLGTGGSYGEQFF.

This clone was seen once. The chain employs TRBV30 and TRBJ2-5; TRBD2 might be the D (5 bases). The CDR3 has 13 residues. CDR1 and CDR2 (germline): GTSNPN, SVGIG (reference sequence). With 1 base removed from V and 4 bases from J, the gap between germline ends came to 10 bases. CDR3 DNA: TGTGCCTGGAGTGGGTCTAGCAGAGAGACCCAGTACTTC. This translates into CAWSGSSRETQYF.

V and J are TRBV11-3 and TRBJ2-7; maybe TRBD2 (5 bases). CDR3 length: 14 residues. The V and J ends lost 2 bases and 0 bases respectively, with 8 bases between them. Germline CDR1 is SGHNT and CDR2 is YENEEA. CDR3 in amino acids: CASSLNGLSYEQYF. The CDR3 DNA reads TGTGCCAGCAGCTTAAACGGACTCTCCTACGAGCAGTACTTC.

This chain joins TRBV27 and TRBJ2-1, with 10 bases matching TRBD2. Trimming cost V 10 bases and J 0 bases; bases outside gene matches: 12. Germline CDR1 reads MNHEY; CDR2 reads SMNVEV (reference sequence). The CDR3 length is 17 residues. This CDR3 reads CATRGLASGSSYNEQFF. In nucleotides, the CDR3 is TGTGCCACCAGGGGGCTGGCTAGCGGGAGCTCCTACAATGAGCAGTTCTTC.

Concerning this clone itself: This likely comes from a read error, as the CDR3 has no conserved phenylalanine or tryptophan at its end. The V call is TRBV5-4, the J call TRBJ2-7, with 10 nucleotides matching TRBD1. This CDR3 comprises 15 residues. Germline V gene data show CDR1 as SGHNT and CDR2 as YYREEE (reference sequence). V lost 4 bases, J lost 1 base, and 5 bases stayed unmatched. The CDR3 DNA sequence: TGTGCCAGCAGCCCGTCGGGACAGGGGTCCTACGAGCAGTACCTC. It codes for CASSPSGQGSYEQYL.

This clone occurred once. V gene TRBV14 combines with J gene TRBJ1-5; D remains unclear. V was trimmed by 1 base and J by 6 bases, leaving 7 bases between them. CDR1 is SGHDN, CDR2 FVKESK, per germline. CDR3 length equals 13 residues. The CDR3 region is CASSQGIGQPQHF. CDR3 DNA sequence: TGTGCCAGCAGCCAAGGTATCGGTCAGCCCCAGCATTTT.

V gene TRBV28 combines with J gene TRBJ1-5; D is undetermined. Germline CDR1 reads MDHEN; CDR2 reads SYDVKM. The CDR3 runs 15 residues. V lost 6 bases, J lost 7 bases, and 19 bases lay in between. The DNA for the CDR3 is TGTGCCAGCAGCGTGGACTCTTTTGGGAACCAGCCCCAGCATTTT. This translates into CASSVDSFGNQPQHF.

The J gene is TRBJ2-5, the V gene TRBV7-2; a possible D gene is TRBD1 (6 bases). The V gene lost 6 bases and the J gene lost 3 bases, with 14 bases spanning the gap. CDR1 is SGHTA, CDR2 FQGNSA, per germline. This CDR3 comprises 14 residues. The CDR3 DNA sequence: TGTGCCAGCAGACGGGAAACAGGGAAAGAGACCCAGTACTTC. Amino acid sequence: CASRRETGKETQYF. The full variable domain, with the rest looked up from reference TRBV7-2 and TRBJ2-5, is GAGVSQSPSNKVTEKGKDVELRCDPISGHTALYWYRQSLGQGLEFLIYFQGNSAPDKSGLPSDRFSAERTGGSVSTLTIQRTQQEDSAVYLCASRRETGKETQYFGPGTRLLVL.

This chain connects TRBV7-9 to TRBJ2-1; 8 nucleotides match TRBD2. Germline V gene lookup returns CDR1 SEHNR and CDR2 FQNEAQ (reference sequence). V dropped 2 bases and J dropped 6; count of bases not matched to a gene: 9. The CDR3 is 16 residues long. CDR3 sequence reads: CASSLPLAGLTNEQFF. The CDR3, as DNA: TGTGCCAGCAGCTTACCGCTAGCGGGCCTTACCAATGAGCAGTTCTTC.

The gene calls are TRBV6-1 and TRBJ1-5, with a tentative D call TRBD1 (6 bases). The CDR3 spans 15 residues. CDR1 MNHNS and CDR2 SASEGT come from the germline V gene. The V end was cut by 6 bases, the J end by 4 bases, with 16 bases between. DNA of the CDR3: TGTGCCAGCAGACAAACTGGGGGGGCGAATCAGCCCCAGCATTTT. Translated: CASRQTGGANQPQHF.

The rearrangement joins TRBV9 to TRBJ2-7; D not certain. V dropped 0 bases and J dropped 6 bases, with 13 bases sitting between them. Per germline, CDR1 SGDLS and CDR2 YYNGEE. The CDR3 contains 14 residues. The CDR3 region has the DNA TGTGCCAGCAGCGTAGCGGGCTCCTTGGGCGAGCAGTACTTC. This translates into CASSVAGSLGEQYF. The variable domain in full, with the rest retrieved from reference TRBV9 and TRBJ2-7, is DSGVTQTPKHLITATGQRVTLRCSPRSGDLSVYWYQQSLDQGLQFLIQYYNGEERAKGNILERFSAQQFPDLHSELNLSSLELGDSALYFCASSVAGSLGEQYFGPGTRLTVT.